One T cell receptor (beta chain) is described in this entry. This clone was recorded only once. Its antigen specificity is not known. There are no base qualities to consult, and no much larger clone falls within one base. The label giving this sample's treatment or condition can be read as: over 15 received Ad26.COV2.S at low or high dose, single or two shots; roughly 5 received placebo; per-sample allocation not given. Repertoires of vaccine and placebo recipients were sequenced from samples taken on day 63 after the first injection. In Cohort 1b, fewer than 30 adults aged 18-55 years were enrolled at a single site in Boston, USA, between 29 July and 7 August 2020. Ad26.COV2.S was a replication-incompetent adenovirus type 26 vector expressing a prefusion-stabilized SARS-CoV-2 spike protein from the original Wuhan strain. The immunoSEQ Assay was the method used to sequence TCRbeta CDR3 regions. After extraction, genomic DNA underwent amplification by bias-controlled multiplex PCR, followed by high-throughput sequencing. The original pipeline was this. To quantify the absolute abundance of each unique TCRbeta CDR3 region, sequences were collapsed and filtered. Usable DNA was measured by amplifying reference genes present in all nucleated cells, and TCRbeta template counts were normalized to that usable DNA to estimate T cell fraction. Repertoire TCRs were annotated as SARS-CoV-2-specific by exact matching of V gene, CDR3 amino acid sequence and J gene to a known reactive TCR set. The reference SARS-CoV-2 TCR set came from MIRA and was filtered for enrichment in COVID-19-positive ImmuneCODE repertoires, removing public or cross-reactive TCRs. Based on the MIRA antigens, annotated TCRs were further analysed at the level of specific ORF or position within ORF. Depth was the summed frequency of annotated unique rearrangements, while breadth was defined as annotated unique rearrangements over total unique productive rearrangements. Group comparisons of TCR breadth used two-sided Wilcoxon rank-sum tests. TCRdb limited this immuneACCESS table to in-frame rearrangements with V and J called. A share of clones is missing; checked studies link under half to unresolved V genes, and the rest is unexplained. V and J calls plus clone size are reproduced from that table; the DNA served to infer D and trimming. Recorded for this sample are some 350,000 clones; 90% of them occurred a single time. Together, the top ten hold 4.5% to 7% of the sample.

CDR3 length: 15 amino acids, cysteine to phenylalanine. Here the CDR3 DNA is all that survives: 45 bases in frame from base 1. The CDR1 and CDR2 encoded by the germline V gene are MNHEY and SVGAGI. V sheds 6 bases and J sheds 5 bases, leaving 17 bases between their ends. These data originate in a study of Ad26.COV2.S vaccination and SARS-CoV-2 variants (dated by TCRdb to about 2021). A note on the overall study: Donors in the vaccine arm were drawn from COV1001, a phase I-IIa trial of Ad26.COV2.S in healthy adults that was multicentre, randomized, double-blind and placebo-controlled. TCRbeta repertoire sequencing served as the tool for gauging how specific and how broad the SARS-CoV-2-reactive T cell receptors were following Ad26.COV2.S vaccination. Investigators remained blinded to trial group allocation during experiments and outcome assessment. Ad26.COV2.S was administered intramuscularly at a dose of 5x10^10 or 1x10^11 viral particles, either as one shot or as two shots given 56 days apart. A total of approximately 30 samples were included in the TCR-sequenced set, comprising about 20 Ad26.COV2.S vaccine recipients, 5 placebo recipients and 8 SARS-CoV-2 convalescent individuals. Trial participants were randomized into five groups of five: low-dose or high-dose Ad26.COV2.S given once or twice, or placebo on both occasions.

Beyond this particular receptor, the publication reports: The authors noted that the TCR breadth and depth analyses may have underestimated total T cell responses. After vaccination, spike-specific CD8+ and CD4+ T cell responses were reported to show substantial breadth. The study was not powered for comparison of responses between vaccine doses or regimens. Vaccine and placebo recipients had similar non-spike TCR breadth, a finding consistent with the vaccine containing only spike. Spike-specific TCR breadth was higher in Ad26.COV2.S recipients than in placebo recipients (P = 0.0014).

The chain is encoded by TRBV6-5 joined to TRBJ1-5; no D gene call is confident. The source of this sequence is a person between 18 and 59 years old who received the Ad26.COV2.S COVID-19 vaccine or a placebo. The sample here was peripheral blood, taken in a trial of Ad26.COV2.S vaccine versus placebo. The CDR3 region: CASRFGNIGDQPQHF. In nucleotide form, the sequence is TGTGCCAGCAGATTTGGAAACATTGGCGATCAGCCCCAGCATTTT.